The 2 T cell receptor beta chains in this list originate from one sample, sequenced in a study of neoadjuvant anti-PD-1 for oral cavity cancer listed by TCRdb under 2021. The time point label, as the study defines it: before neoadjuvant nivolumab. Libraries were prepared through the immunoSEQ multiplex PCR assay. As stored in TCRdb, this immuneACCESS dataset retains in-frame rearrangements with V and J assigned. A fraction of the clones does not appear; measured against another copy, unresolved V genes explain less than half of the discrepancy, and the remainder lacks a known reason. The sample table contains some 17,000 clones; only one count was recorded for 67% of them. 2.5% of the sample is held by the ten biggest clonotypes. The source material was PBMCs, sampled before nivolumab (anti-PD-1) treatment. These receptors all come from a person between 40 and 79 years old with oral cavity squamous cell carcinoma.

The V call is TRBV29-1, the J call TRBJ2-7; D perhaps matches TRBD1 (7 bases). Trimming took 4 bases from V and 3 from J, leaving 19 bases between them. This CDR3 is built from 15 residues. CDR1 is SQVTM, CDR2 ANQGSEA, per germline. CDR3: CSVGMAGGFFYEQYF. The CDR3 region has the DNA TGCAGCGTTGGGATGGCAGGGGGGTTTTTCTACGAGCAGTACTTC.

The chain couples TRBV4-1 to TRBJ2-2, with TRBD1 matching 7 bases. Trimming at V came to 3 bases and at J to 3 bases, leaving 10 bases not matched to a gene. Per germline, CDR1 MGHRA and CDR2 YSYEKL. The CDR3 consists of 17 residues. CDR3 residues: CASSQGPQGSDTGELFF. Here the CDR3 DNA reads TGCGCCAGCAGCCAGGGTCCACAGGGGTCTGACACCGGGGAGCTGTTTTTT.